Each of the 21 T cell receptor beta chains below was sequenced from the same sample in a study of cytomegalovirus exposure and HLA in healthy donors. 60 Vbeta and 13 Jbeta primers were used in PCR. The repertoire was sequenced with immunoSEQ multiplex PCR; TCRdb's copy has only in-frame clones and lacks some. The table has about 150,000 clones, roughly 68% seen once; the top ten hold 10%. The sequenced sample was PBMCs. These receptors all stem from a man aged 25-45 years in good health and CMV-seropositive.

The rearrangement joins TRBV5-1 to TRBJ2-7; 7 bases align to TRBD2. Trimming cost V 1 base and J 3 bases; bases outside gene matches: 7. This CDR3 is 15 amino acids long. From germline, CDR1 is SGHRS and CDR2 YFSETQ. CDR3: CASSLLASGIYEQYF. CDR3 sequence (DNA): TGCGCCAGCAGCTTGCTGGCCAGCGGGATCTACGAGCAGTACTTC.

Only one count was recorded for this clone. The CDR3 reads CASSLTGVGYTQYF. In nucleotides, the CDR3 is TGTGCCAGCAGCCTCACGGGAGTCGGGTATACGCAGTATTTT. The gene calls are TRBV7-9 and TRBJ2-3, with D maybe TRBD2 (6 bases). This CDR3 is built from 14 residues. Trimming stripped 5 bases from V and 7 bases from J, with 16 bases between. CDR1 and CDR2 from the germline V gene are SEHNR and FQNEAQ (reference sequence).

The rearrangement links TRBV10-3 to TRBJ2-3, with D possibly TRBD2 on 6 matching bases. Trimming cost V 3 bases and J 0 bases, with 13 bases left between them. From germline, CDR1 is ENHRY and CDR2 SYGVKD. The CDR3 spans 16 residues. The CDR3 sequence is CAISELLSGSTDTQYF. The CDR3 DNA reads TGTGCCATCAGTGAACTGCTTAGCGGAAGCACAGATACGCAGTATTTT.

The chain recombines TRBV6-1 with TRBJ2-5; 8 bases are a match to TRBD1. This CDR3 spans 14 amino acids. The J segment lost 5 bases and the V segment lost 4 bases, leaving 6 bases of the junction unmatched. Germline lookup yields CDR1 MNHNS and CDR2 SASEGT. The CDR3 spells CASSGQGAMETQYF. In DNA form, the CDR3 reads TGTGCCAGCAGTGGGCAGGGGGCGATGGAGACCCAGTACTTC.

This clone was counted a few times. The chain carries TRBV6-1 and TRBJ2-5; 11 bases are shared with TRBD2. The last part of the DNA fits TRBJ2-7 better; the J call may be wrong. Germline-derived CDR1 and CDR2 are MNHNS and SASEGT. This CDR3 is built from 14 residues. CDR3 DNA sequence: TGTGCCACTTTTAGCGGGAGGGGTGAATACGAGCAGTACTTC. Translation: CATFSGRGEYEQYF.

The J gene is TRBJ2-1, the V gene TRBV5-1, with 7 bases identical to TRBD2. The CDR3 totals 14 residues. Looked up from germline, CDR1 is SGHRS and CDR2 is YFSETQ. The ends lost 4 bases at V and 9 bases at J; junction bases unmatched: 10. The CDR3 protein is CASSIASGNREQFF. CDR3 coding DNA: TGCGCCAGCAGCATAGCGAGCGGGAACCGTGAGCAGTTCTTC.

This clone was observed a few times. The genes are TRBV15 and TRBJ2-3, with TRBD1 matching over 7 bases. The CDR3 totals 14 residues. Germline CDR1 and CDR2: LNHNV and YYDKDF (reference sequence). V lost 3 bases and J lost 2; bases outside the gene matches: 2. The CDR3 DNA reads TGTGCCACCAGCAGCGGGACAGCCACAGATACGCAGTATTTT. It encodes CATSSGTATDTQYF.

A few counts support this clone. The chain joins TRBV7-2 to TRBJ2-3; D gene unclear. This CDR3 has 13 amino acids. The V gene lost 6 bases and the J gene lost 0 bases, with 7 bases spanning the gap. The germline CDR1 and CDR2 sequences are SGHTA and FQGNSA. CDR3 region: CASRPTSTDTQYF. The CDR3 region has the DNA TGTGCCAGCAGACCTACTAGCACAGATACGCAGTATTTT.

Concerning this clone itself: Sequence at one end of the junction differs from germline and may be a read error. The J gene is TRBJ1-2, the V gene TRBV6-1, with a weak D call TRBD1 (6 bases). Germline V lookup: CDR1 MNHNS, CDR2 SASEGT. This CDR3 comprises 12 residues. CDR3 in amino acids: CASSSRGAVFYF. The CDR3 nucleotides are TGTGCCAGCAGTAGCCGGGGGGCAGTGTTTTACTTC.

The V gene is TRBV5-1, the J gene TRBJ2-1; 10 bases are a match to TRBD2. Germline CDR1 reads SGHRS; CDR2 reads YFSETQ. V dropped 4 bases and J dropped 9; count of bases not matched to a gene: 19. CDR3 size: 18 residues. CDR3 sequence reads: CASSTLSKREGQLFEQFF. As DNA, the CDR3 is TGCGCCAGCAGCACACTGTCTAAGCGGGAGGGCCAGTTGTTTGAGCAGTTCTTC.

This clone was observed a few times. The J gene is TRBJ1-3, the V gene TRBV18; no reliable D call. Trimming took off 6 bases at V and 0 bases at J, with 12 bases between the two ends. This CDR3 is built from 15 residues. CDR1 is KGHSH and CDR2 is LQKENI in the germline V gene. This CDR3 is CASSQQQSSGNTIYF. CDR3 nucleotide sequence: TGTGCCAGCTCTCAACAGCAATCCTCTGGAAACACCATATATTTT. Looking up the rest from reference TRBV18 and TRBJ1-3 gives the full variable domain: NAGVMQNPRHLVRRRGQEARLRCSPMKGHSHVYWYRQLPEEGLKFMVYLQKENIIDESGMPKERFSAEFPKEGPSILRIQQVVRGDSAAYFCASSQQQSSGNTIYFGEGSWLTVV.

The V and J genes are TRBV14 and TRBJ2-3, with D possibly matching TRBD2 (5 bases). Trimming took 4 bases from V and 3 from J, leaving 14 bases between them. The CDR3 length is 15 residues. Germline loops: CDR1 SGHDN, CDR2 FVKESK. CDR3 loop: CASSPAWTYTDTQYF. The CDR3 DNA is TGTGCCAGCAGCCCCGCTTGGACTTATACAGATACGCAGTATTTT.

This chain joins TRBV30 and TRBJ1-6; TRBD1 is a possible D gene (6 bases). Germline CDR1 GTSNPN, CDR2 SVGIG (reference sequence). This CDR3 has 12 amino acids. V shed 4 bases and J shed 10 bases, with 11 bases lying between them. The chain's CDR3 is CAWTGVGSPLHF. CDR3 bases: TGTGCCTGGACAGGGGTGGGGTCACCCCTCCACTTT. Full variable domain (rest looked up from reference TRBV30 and TRBJ1-6): SQTIHQWPATLVQPVGSPLSLECTVEGTSNPNLYWYRQAAGRGLQLLFYSVGIGQISSEVPQNLSASRPQDRQFILSSKKLLLSDSGFYLCAWTGVGSPLHFGNGTRLTVT.

The rearrangement joins TRBV7-9 to TRBJ1-5; possibly TRBD1 for D (6 bases). V shed 5 bases and J shed 5 bases, with 19 bases lying between them. Germline loops: CDR1 SEHNR, CDR2 FQNEAQ (reference sequence). There are 16 residues in the CDR3. CDR3 nucleotides: TGTGCCAGCAGCCTCATCGGGGCAGGGGAAGATCAGCCCCAGCATTTT. Its translation: CASSLIGAGEDQPQHF.

The J gene is TRBJ1-3, the V gene TRBV19, with D possibly matching TRBD1 (5 bases). The CDR3 contains 16 residues. CDR1 is LNHDA and CDR2 is SQIVND in the germline V gene (reference sequence). V lost 5 bases and J 0 bases, leaving 14 bases between the germline ends. The CDR3 protein is CASSQGSGGSGNTIYF. The DNA for the CDR3 is TGTGCCAGTAGTCAGGGATCGGGGGGCTCTGGAAACACCATATATTTT.

The V gene is TRBV5-3, the J gene TRBJ2-2; 8 bases map to TRBD2. TRBV5-3 is designated an ORF whose function remains uncertain. V shed 4 bases and J 8 bases; nucleotides not matched to a gene: 7. This CDR3 has 14 amino acids. CDR3 sequence reads: CARSQGLGVGELFF. CDR3 DNA: TGTGCCAGAAGCCAGGGACTAGGAGTTGGGGAGCTGTTTTTT.

The CDR3 region has the DNA TGTGCCAGTAGTTGGACTAGCGGGAGCTACAATGAGCAGTTCTTC. Protein sequence: CASSWTSGSYNEQFF. The chain is built from TRBV19 and TRBJ2-1; 13 bases fit TRBD2. This CDR3 contains 15 residues. CDR1 and CDR2 from the germline V gene are LNHDA and SQIVND (reference sequence). Losses at the gene ends were 5 bases for V and 3 bases for J; bases not matched to a gene: 1.

This rearrangement joins TRBV18 to TRBJ2-7; no definite D call. The CDR3 is made up of 13 amino acids. V lost 1 base and J lost 6, with 10 bases in between. The germline gives CDR1 KGHSH, CDR2 LQKENI. The CDR3 sequence: CASSPREASEQYF. The CDR3 DNA follows: TGTGCCAGCTCACCACGTGAGGCCAGCGAGCAGTACTTC.

V and J are TRBV10-3 and TRBJ2-5, with D possibly matching TRBD1 (6 bases). TRBJ2-7 explains the end of the DNA better; the J call may be wrong. Looked up from germline, CDR1 is ENHRY and CDR2 is SYGVKD. CDR3 length: 17 residues. CDR3 sequence reads: CAISEYQTGAGSYEQYF. The DNA of the CDR3 is TGTGCCATCAGTGAGTATCAGACAGGCGCCGGCTCCTACGAGCAGTACTTC.

The chain has TRBV5-1 and TRBJ2-1; D not resolved. The CDR3 is made up of 12 amino acids. Between the trimmed V and J ends, which lost 0 bases and 6 bases, there was a span of 4 bases. Germline V gene data show CDR1 as SGHRS and CDR2 as YFSETQ. As DNA, the CDR3 is TGCGCCAGCAGCTTGGCGGGCAATGAGCAGTTCTTC. Its translation is CASSLAGNEQFF.

The chain links TRBV9 to TRBJ2-2; 9 bases match TRBD2. Trimming removed 1 base from V and 0 bases from J; junction bases left unmatched: 1. The CDR3 totals 16 residues. Germline lookup yields CDR1 SGDLS and CDR2 YYNGEE. CDR3 protein: CASSVPSGTNTGELFF. Here the CDR3 DNA reads TGTGCCAGCAGCGTACCTAGCGGGACGAACACCGGGGAGCTGTTTTTT.